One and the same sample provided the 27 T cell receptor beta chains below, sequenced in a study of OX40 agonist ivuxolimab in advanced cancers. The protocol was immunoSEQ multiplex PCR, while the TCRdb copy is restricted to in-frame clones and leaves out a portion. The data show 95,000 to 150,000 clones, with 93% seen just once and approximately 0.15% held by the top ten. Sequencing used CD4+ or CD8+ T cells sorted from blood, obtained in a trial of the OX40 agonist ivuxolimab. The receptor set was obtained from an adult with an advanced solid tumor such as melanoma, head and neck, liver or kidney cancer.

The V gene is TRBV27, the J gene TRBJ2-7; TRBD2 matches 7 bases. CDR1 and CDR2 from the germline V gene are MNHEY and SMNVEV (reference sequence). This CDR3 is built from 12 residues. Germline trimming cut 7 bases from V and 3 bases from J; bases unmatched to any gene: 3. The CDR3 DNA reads TGTGCCAGCACTAGCGGAATCTACGAGCAGTACTTC. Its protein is CASTSGIYEQYF.

CDR3 in DNA: TGTGCCAGCAGTTTATACGCCAGGGGCGATGGAAACACCATATATTTT. Translated: CASSLYARGDGNTIYF. V is TRBV28 and J is TRBJ1-3; a possible D gene is TRBD1 (6 bases). Trimming stripped 1 base from V and 3 bases from J, with 13 bases between. The CDR3 runs to 16 residues. From germline, CDR1 is MDHEN and CDR2 SYDVKM.

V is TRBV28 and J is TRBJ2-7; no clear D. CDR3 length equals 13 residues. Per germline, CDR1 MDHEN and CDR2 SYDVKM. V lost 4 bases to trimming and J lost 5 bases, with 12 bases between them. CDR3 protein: CASSSAHPDEQYF. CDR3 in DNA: TGTGCCAGCAGTTCCGCTCACCCGGACGAGCAGTACTTC.

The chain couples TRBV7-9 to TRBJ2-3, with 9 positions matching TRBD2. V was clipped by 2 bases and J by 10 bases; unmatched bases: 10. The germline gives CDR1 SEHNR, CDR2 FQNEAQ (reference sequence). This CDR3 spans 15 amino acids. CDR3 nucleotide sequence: TGTGCCAGCAGCTTAATGGCGGGAGGGTCGGGGGCGCAGTATTTT. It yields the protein CASSLMAGGSGAQYF. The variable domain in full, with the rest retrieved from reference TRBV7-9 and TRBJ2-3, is DTGVSQNPRHKITKRGQNVTFRCDPISEHNRLYWYRQTLGQGPEFLTYFQNEAQLEKSRLLSDRFSAERPKGSFSTLEIQRTEQGDSAMYLCASSLMAGGSGAQYFGPGTRLTVL.

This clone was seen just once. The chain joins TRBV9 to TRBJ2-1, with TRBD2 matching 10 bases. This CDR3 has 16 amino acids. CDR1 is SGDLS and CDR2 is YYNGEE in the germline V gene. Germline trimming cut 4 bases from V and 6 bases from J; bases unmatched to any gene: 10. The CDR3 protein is CASSTSLAGVSNEQFF. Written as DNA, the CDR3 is TGTGCCAGCAGCACCTCTCTAGCGGGAGTAAGCAATGAGCAGTTCTTC.

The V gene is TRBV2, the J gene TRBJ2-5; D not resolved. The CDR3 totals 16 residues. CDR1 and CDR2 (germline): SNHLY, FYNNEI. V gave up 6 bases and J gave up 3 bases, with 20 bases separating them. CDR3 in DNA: TGTGCCAGCAGCTTCATGAGTTTGGGGTCCAAAGAGACCCAGTACTTC. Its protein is CASSFMSLGSKETQYF.

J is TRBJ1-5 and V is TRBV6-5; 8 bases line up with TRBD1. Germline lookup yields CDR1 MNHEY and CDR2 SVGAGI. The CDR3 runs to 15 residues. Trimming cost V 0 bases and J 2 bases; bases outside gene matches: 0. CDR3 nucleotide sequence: TGTGCCAGCAGTTACTCGGGACAGGGCAATCAGCCCCAGCATTTT. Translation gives CASSYSGQGNQPQHF.

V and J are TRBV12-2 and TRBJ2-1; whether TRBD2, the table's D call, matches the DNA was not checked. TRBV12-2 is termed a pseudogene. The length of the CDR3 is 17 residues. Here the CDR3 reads CASRLGGRETGYNEQFF. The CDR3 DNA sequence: TGTGCAAGTCGCTTGGGTGGGCGGGAGACGGGCTACAATGAGCAGTTCTTC.

CDR3 in DNA: TGCAGTGCTAGAACACATTATGGCTACACCTTC. Its translation: CSARTHYGYTF. The genes are TRBV20-1 and TRBJ1-2; D is undetermined. This CDR3 is built from 11 residues. V gave up 2 bases and J gave up 5 bases, with 6 bases separating them. The germline CDR1 and CDR2 sequences are DFQATT and SNEGSKA (reference sequence).

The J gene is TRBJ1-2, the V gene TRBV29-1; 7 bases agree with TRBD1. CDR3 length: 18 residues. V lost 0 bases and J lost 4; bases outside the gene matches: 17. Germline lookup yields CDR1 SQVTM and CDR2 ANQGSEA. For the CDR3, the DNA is TGCAGCGTTGAAGAACCTACAGGTCCCGGGACAGCCCTCTATGGCTACACCTTC. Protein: CSVEEPTGPGTALYGYTF.

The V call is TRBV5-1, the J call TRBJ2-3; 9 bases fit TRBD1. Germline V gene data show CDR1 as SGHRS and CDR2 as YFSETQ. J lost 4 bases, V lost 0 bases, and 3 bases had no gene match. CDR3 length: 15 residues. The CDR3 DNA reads TGCGCCAGCAGCTTGGAGGGACAGGGACCAGATACGCAGTATTTT. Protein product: CASSLEGQGPDTQYF.

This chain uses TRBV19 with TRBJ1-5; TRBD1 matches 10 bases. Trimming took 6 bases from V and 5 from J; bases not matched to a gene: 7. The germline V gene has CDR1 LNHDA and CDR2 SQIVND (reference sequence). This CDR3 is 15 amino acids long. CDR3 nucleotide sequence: TGTGCCAGTAGCCGACAGGGGGCTTTCTATCAGCCCCAGCATTTT. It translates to CASSRQGAFYQPQHF.

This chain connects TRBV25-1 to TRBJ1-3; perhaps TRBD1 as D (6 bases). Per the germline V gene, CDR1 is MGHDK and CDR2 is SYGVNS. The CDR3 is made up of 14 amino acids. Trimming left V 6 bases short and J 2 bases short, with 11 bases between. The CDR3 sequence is CASRRGGPGNTIYF. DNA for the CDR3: TGTGCCAGCAGGCGGGGGGGGCCTGGAAACACCATATATTTT.

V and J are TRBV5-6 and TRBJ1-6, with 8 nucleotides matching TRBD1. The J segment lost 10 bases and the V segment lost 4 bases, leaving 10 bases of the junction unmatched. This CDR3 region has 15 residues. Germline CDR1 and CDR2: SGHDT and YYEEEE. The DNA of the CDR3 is TGTGCCAGCAGCCAACTACAGGGGGTAGGGTCACCCCTCCACTTT. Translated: CASSQLQGVGSPLHF.

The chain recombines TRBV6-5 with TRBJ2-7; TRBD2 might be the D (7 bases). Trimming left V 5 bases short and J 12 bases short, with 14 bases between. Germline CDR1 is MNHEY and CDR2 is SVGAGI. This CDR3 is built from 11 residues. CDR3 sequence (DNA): TGTGCCAGCAGTCGGGGGGCCGATCTGTACTTC. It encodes CASSRGADLYF.

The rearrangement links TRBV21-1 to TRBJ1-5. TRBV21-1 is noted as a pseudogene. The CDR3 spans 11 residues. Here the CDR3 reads CASSRHQPQHF. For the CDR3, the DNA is TGTGCCAGCAGCCGGCATCAGCCCCAGCATTTT.

The CDR3: CASSEARTRNDEQFF. The CDR3 DNA follows: TGTGCCAGCAGTGAAGCCCGGACGAGGAACGATGAGCAGTTCTTC. The rearrangement links TRBV2 to TRBJ2-1, with D unclear. In germline, CDR1 is SNHLY, CDR2 FYNNEI. This CDR3 spans 15 amino acids. Between the trimmed V and J ends, which lost 0 bases and 8 bases, there was a span of 14 bases.

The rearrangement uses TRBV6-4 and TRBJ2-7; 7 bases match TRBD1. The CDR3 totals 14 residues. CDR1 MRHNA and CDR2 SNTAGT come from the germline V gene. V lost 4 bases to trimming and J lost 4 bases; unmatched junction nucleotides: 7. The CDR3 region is CASSGRDSYYEQYF. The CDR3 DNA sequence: TGTGCCAGCAGTGGCCGGGACAGCTATTACGAGCAGTACTTC.

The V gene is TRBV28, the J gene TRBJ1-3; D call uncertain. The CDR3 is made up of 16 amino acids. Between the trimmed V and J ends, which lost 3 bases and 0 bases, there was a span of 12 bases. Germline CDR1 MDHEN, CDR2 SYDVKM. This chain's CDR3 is CASSFLGPSSGNTIYF. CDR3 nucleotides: TGTGCCAGCAGTTTTCTGGGCCCGAGCTCTGGAAACACCATATATTTT.

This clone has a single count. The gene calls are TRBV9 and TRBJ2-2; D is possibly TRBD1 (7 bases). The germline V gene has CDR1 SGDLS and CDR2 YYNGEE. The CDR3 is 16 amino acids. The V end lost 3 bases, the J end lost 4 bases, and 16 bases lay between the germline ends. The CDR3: CASSEGASVSTGELFF. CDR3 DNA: TGTGCCAGCAGCGAGGGGGCTAGCGTTTCCACCGGGGAGCTGTTTTTT.

CDR3 sequence: CASSRGSTEAFF. As DNA, the CDR3 is TGTGCCAGCAGTCGTGGTTCAACTGAAGCTTTCTTT. The chain couples TRBV28 to TRBJ1-1; no firm D call. Germline CDR1 MDHEN, CDR2 SYDVKM. V lost 5 bases and J 5 bases, leaving 9 bases between the germline ends. The CDR3 has 12 residues.

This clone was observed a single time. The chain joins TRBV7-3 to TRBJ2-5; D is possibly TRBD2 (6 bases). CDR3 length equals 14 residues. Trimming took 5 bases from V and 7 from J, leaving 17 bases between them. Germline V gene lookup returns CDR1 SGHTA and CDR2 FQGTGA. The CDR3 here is CASSLRAPGGTQYF. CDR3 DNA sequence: TGTGCCAGCAGCCTCCGGGCTCCCGGGGGGACCCAGTACTTC. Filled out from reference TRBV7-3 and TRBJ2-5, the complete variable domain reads GAGVSQTPSNKVTEKGKYVELRCDPISGHTALYWYRQSLGQGPEFLIYFQGTGAADDSGLPNDRFFAVRPEGSVSTLKIQRTERGDSAVYLCASSLRAPGGTQYFGPGTRLLVL.

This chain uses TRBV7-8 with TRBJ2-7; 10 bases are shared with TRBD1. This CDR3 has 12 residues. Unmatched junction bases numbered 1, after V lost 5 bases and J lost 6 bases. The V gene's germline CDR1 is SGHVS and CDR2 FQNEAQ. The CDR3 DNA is TGTGCCAGCAGCCGGACAGGGGGCGAGCAGTACTTC. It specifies CASSRTGGEQYF.

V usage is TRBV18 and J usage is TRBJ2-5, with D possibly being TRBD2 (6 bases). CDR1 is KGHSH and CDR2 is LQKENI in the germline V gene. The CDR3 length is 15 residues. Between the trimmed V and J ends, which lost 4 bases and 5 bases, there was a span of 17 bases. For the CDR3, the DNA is TGTGCCAGCTCACGGGGACTCCCGGCGTTCGAGACCCAGTACTTC. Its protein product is CASSRGLPAFETQYF.

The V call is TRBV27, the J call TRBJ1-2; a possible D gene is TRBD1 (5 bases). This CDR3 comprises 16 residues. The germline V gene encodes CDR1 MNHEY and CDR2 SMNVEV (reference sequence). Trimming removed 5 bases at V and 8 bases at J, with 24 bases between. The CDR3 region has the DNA TGTGCCAGCAGTCCCCTCATCATTCGTTTAGGGGACGGCTACACCTTC. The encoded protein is CASSPLIIRLGDGYTF.

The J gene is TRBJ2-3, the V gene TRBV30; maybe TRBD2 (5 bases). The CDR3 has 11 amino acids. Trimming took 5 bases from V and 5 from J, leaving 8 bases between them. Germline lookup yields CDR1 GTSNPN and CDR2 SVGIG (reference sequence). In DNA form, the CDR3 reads TGTGCCTGGGGACGGGGAGATACGCAGTATTTT. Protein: CAWGRGDTQYF.

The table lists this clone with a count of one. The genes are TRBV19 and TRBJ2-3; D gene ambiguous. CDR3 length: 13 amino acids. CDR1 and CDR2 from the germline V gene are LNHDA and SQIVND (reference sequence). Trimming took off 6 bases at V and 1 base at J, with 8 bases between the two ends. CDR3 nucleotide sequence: TGTGCCAGTAGGAACAGTGGCACAGATACGCAGTATTTT. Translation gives CASRNSGTDTQYF.